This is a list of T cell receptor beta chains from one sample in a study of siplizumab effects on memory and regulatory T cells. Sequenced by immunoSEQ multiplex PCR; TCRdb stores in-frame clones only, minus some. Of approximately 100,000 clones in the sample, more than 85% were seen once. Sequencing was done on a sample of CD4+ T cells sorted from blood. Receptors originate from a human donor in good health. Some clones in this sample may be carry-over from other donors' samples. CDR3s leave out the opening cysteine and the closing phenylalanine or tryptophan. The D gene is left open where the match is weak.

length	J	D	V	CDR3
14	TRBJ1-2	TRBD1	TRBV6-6	ASSLPGQVFNYGYT
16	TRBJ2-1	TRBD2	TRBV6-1	ASSEALWTSGSNNEQF
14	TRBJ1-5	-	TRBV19	ASMPTGSGSNQPQH
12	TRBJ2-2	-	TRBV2	ATPRQRNTGELF
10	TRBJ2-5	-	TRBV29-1	SVGQTQETQY
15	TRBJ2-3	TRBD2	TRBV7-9	ASSLGTSGTPPDTQY
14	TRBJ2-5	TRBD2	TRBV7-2	ASSLAGTSGQETQY
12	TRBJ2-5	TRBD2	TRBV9	ASSVGGSGETQY
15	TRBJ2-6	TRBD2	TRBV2	ASTRGLAGGGANVLT
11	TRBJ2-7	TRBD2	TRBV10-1	ASSPGLDYEQY
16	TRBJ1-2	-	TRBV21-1	ASSKPPFGKGVSYGYT